This TCR beta chain derives from a study of T cells in Graves' hyperthyroidism and ophthalmopathy. TCR beta CDR3 regions were amplified from RNA. The HTBI primer set drove a first-round RT-PCR of the TCR CDR3. TCRdb fed the multiplex PCR reads into MiXCR, producing one record per CDR3 protein. Here the sample spans hundreds of thousands of distinct CDR3 sequences, 24% being singletons. The V and J ends lost 6 bases and 4 bases respectively, with 15 bases between them. Germline CDR1 and CDR2: MDHEN and SYDVKM. The CDR3 has 14 residues. Regarding the study as a whole: Blood also carried most thyroid clonotypes expanded above 0.001. A 13 V-J signature model discriminated ophthalmopathy versus stable hyperthyroidism.

In the ophthalmopathy cohort, Clinical Activity Score was at least 3, NOSPECS grade at least 4, and duration under 3 months. This clonotype was seen repeatedly, ten times or more. What it binds is unknown. Sequencing was performed on blood. The receptor was derived from a woman in her thirties or forties with Graves' ophthalmopathy. The rearrangement uses TRBV28 and TRBJ1-1; the D is unclear. CDR3 residues: CASSRLWRRTEAFF. For the CDR3, the DNA is TGTGCCAGCAGCCGTTTATGGAGGCGCACTGAAGCTTTCTTT. The full variable domain, in which reference TRBV28 and TRBJ1-1 provide the parts outside the CDR3, is DVKVTQSSRYLVKRTGEKVFLECVQDMDHENMFWYRQDPGLGLRLIYFSYDVKMKEKGDIPEGYSVSREKKERFSLILESASTNQTSMYLCASSRLWRRTEAFFGQGTRLTVV.